The present T cell receptor beta chain was sequenced within a study of blood T cell repertoires in COVID-19. The method was immunoSEQ multiplex PCR; TCRdb's version includes in-frame clones alone and lacks a portion of them. The sample has approximately 250,000 clones; around 80% are singletons. The germline CDR1 and CDR2 sequences are MNHEY and SMNVEV (reference sequence). The CDR3 extends over 15 amino acids. To note about this clone: The junction differs from germline at one of its ends, possibly a read error.

This TCR was recovered from a man between 25 and 39 years old with acute COVID-19. Sequencing used PBMCs or T cells enriched from blood (not recorded which). This chain uses TRBV27 with TRBJ1-4; D unclear. The CDR3 nucleotides are TGTGCTAGCAGAGAAGGAGGCCCAACTAATGAAAAACTGTTTTTT. This translates into CASREGGPTNEKLFF.